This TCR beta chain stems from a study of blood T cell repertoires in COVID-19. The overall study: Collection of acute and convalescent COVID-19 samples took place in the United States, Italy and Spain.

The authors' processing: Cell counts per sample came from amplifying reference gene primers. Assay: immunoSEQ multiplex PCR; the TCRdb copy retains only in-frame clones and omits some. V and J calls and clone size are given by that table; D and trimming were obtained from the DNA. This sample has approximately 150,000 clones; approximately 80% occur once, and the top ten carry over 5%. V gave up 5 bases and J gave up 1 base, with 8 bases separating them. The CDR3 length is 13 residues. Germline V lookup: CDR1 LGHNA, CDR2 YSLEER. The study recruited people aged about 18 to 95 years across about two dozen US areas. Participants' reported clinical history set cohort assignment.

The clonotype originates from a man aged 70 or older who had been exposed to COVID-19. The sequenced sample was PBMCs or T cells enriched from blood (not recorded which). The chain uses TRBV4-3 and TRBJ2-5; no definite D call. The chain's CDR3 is CASSAGAQETQYF. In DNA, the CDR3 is TGCGCCAGCAGCGCCGGAGCCCAAGAGACCCAGTACTTC.